These T cell receptor beta chains were read from a single sample in a study of human T cells and chemical hapten exposure. One entry per CDR3 protein results from TCRdb running MiXCR on the RACE reads. The sample holds 75,000 to 100,000 distinct CDR3 sequences, over 9.5% seen once. The specimen comprised whole blood, sampled in connection with sensitization to the hapten diphenylcyclopropenone (DPC). The receptor set was obtained from a woman aged 55-75 years with alopecia areata. Some clones in this sample may be carry-over from other donors' samples. The CDR3 runs from the conserved cysteine through the conserved F or W. A D gene is named only where the DNA matches it firmly. Only some rows state a clone size, as once, few, many or a class for expanded clones.

TGTGCCAGCATTAAACAGAGCGAAGGGGAGCTGTTTTTT	CASIKQSEGELFF	few	TRBV6-1	TRBJ2-2	NA
TGTGCCACCAGGGGACAGGGGAACTATGGCTACACCTTC	CATRGQGNYGYTF	few	TRBV19	TRBJ1-2	TRBD1
TGTGCCAGCAGTAGTAGCGGGGGGGCTGGGTACAATGAGCAGTTCTTC	CASSSSGGAGYNEQFF	NA	TRBV2	TRBJ2-1	TRBD2
TGTGCCAGCAGCGTGGCAGCCGCAACGGGAGAGCAGTACTTC	CASSVAAATGEQYF	NA	TRBV27	TRBJ2-7	NA
TGTGCCAGCAAGGGGGGCTCAGAATACCGAAACACTGAAGCTTTCTTT	CASKGGSEYRNTEAFF	few	TRBV2	TRBJ1-1	NA
TGTGCCAGCAGCCCCCCTAGCGGGGAGCAGTTCTTC	CASSPPSGEQFF	many	TRBV3-1	TRBJ2-1	TRBD2
TGTGCCAGCAGTCTCCTGGGGGGGGGCTATGGCTACACCTTC	CASSLLGGGYGYTF	NA	TRBV27	TRBJ1-2	NA
TGCAGTGCTAGCTTGGCAGGGGTTACTGGGGCCAACGTCCTGACTTTC	CSASLAGVTGANVLTF	NA	TRBV20-1	TRBJ2-6	NA
TGTGCCAGCAGCCGCTCGGGAAAGGAGACCCAGTACTTC	CASSRSGKETQYF	many	TRBV7-3	TRBJ2-5	NA
TGCGCCAGCAGCCAAATGAACACTGAAGCTTTCTTT	CASSQMNTEAFF	many	TRBV4-1	TRBJ1-1	NA
TGTGCCAGCAGCGTAGGAACAGGGGGCGAAGCTTTCTTT	CASSVGTGGEAFF	many	TRBV9	TRBJ1-1	TRBD1